This is a list of T cell receptor beta chains from one sample in a study of blood T cells in healthy people across ages. TCRdb redid the calling of the 5' RACE reads with MiXCR, one entry per CDR3 protein. Altogether about 1,600,000 distinct CDR3 sequences are present, approximately 38% being singletons, with the ten largest covering 7.9%. Sequenced input: blood. The source is a woman aged 18-29 years in good health. The CDR3 runs from the conserved cysteine through the conserved F or W. D genes are given only for firm matches. Part of the rows lack a size; the others show once, few, many or a class for expanded clones.

DNA,CDR3,size,D,J,V
TGTGCCAGCAGACCATCTTGGGACAGGGGGCTGGAGACCCAGTACTTC,CASRPSWDRGLETQYF,.,TRBD1,TRBJ2-5,TRBV27
TGTGCCAGCAGCTTGTTGACTAGCGGGGGGGAAAGGCAAGAGACCCAGTACTTC,CASSLLTSGGERQETQYF,.,TRBD2,TRBJ2-5,TRBV5-5
TGCAGTGCTAGCCTAGGTGGTCAGCCCCAGCATTTT,CSASLGGQPQHF,.,.,TRBJ1-5,TRBV20-1
TGTGCCACCCTCGTATACGGCCTATCCTACGAGCTGTACTTC,CATLVYGLSYELYF,.,.,TRBJ2-7,TRBV2
TGTGCCACCAACCCCGGGGGCGGTCAGCCCCAGCATTTT,CATNPGGGQPQHF,.,.,TRBJ1-5,TRBV10-3
TGTGCCAGCAAATCTAGCGGGAATACCGGGGAGCTGTTTTTT,CASKSSGNTGELFF,once,TRBD2,TRBJ2-2,TRBV11-3
TGTGCCAGCACTCCCTCAGGGAGTGAGGAGACCCAGTACTTC,CASTPSGSEETQYF,few,.,TRBJ2-5,TRBV27
TGTGCCAGCAGCTCACGGCCCGACAACTCCTATAATTCACCCCTCCACTTT,CASSSRPDNSYNSPLHF,.,.,TRBJ1-6,TRBV21-1
TGTGCCACCAGTGATCACCCAGGGGCGCGGAACAATGAGCAGTACTTC,CATSDHPGARNNEQYF,.,.,TRBJ2-7,TRBV24-1
TGTGCCAGCAGCATCGACGCGGGCAATCAGCCCCAGCATTTT,CASSIDAGNQPQHF,.,.,TRBJ1-5,TRBV6-5
TGTGCCAGCAGCTTACAATCTCTCGGGGAGCTGTTTTTT,CASSLQSLGELFF,.,.,TRBJ2-2,TRBV7-9
TGTGCCAGCAGTGTACAGGGAGCCAAAAACATTCAGTACTTC,CASSVQGAKNIQYF,.,.,TRBJ2-4,TRBV6-1
TGTGCCAGCAGTGAGACCGGACTAGCGGGAGGAACAGAGACCCAGTACTTC,CASSETGLAGGTETQYF,few,TRBD2,TRBJ2-5,TRBV2
TGCAGTGCTGAGAAGCCGGGACTAGTCCACGAGCAGTTCTTC,CSAEKPGLVHEQFF,.,TRBD2,TRBJ2-1,TRBV20-1
TGCGCCAGCAGGCCGCGAGGACTAGCGGGGGGCACCGGGGAGCTGTTTTTT,CASRPRGLAGGTGELFF,.,TRBD2,TRBJ2-2,TRBV5-1
TGCGCCAGCAGCTTGGATGGGGCAGGGGTGCGGGAGCAGTACTTC,CASSLDGAGVREQYF,.,.,TRBJ2-7,TRBV5-1
TGCAGCGTTGCACAAGGGGGAGCCTTTAAAGAGACCCAGTACTTC,CSVAQGGAFKETQYF,.,.,TRBJ2-5,TRBV29-1
TGTGCCAGCAGCGTAGCGGCAGGAGCTAACTATGGCTACACCTTC,CASSVAAGANYGYTF,.,.,TRBJ1-2,TRBV9
TGTGCCAGCAGCCAAGAGGGTGGAAAAAACACTGAAGCTTTCTTT,CASSQEGGKNTEAFF,few,.,TRBJ1-1,TRBV3-1
TGTGCCAGCAGCTTAATGCGACAGGGGAACACTGAAGCTTTCTTT,CASSLMRQGNTEAFF,few,TRBD1,TRBJ1-1,TRBV7-3
TGCAGTGCCGCTACCCTAGGGGCTAGCGGGAGTCAAGGGTCCTACGAGCAGTACTTC,CSAATLGASGSQGSYEQYF,.,TRBD2,TRBJ2-7,TRBV20-1
TGTGCCAGCAGCCCAGGGACCCGCGGTAGCAATCAGCCCCAGCATTTT,CASSPGTRGSNQPQHF,.,.,TRBJ1-5,TRBV28
TGTGCCAGCAGCACCTCCTCCGGGGTCGCGGACTCACCTAATTCCAACACCGGGGAGCTGTTTTTT,CASSTSSGVADSPNSNTGELFF,.,.,TRBJ2-2,TRBV21-1
TGCGCCAGCAGCTTGGACGGGACAGCGGCTTTCTTT,CASSLDGTAAFF,.,TRBD1,TRBJ1-1,TRBV5-1
TGCAGTGCTAGCCTCCGGGAGGGGGCGAATCAGCCCCAGCATTTT,CSASLREGANQPQHF,.,TRBD1,TRBJ1-5,TRBV20-1
TGTGCCAGCAGCCCCCTGGGCGGCGGGGGCACTGAAGCTTTCTTT,CASSPLGGGGTEAFF,.,.,TRBJ1-1,TRBV3-1
TGTGCCAGCAGCCCACGGACAGCCCTCTCCTACAATGAGCAGTACTTC,CASSPRTALSYNEQYF,.,.,TRBJ2-7,TRBV7-9
TGCAGTGCCCGTAAGCCAGGACAGGGCTCCTACAATGAGCAGTTCTTC,CSARKPGQGSYNEQFF,.,TRBD1,TRBJ2-1,TRBV20-1
TGTGCCAGCAGTTTCAGGGCAGGGGGCGTCTATGGCTACACCTTC,CASSFRAGGVYGYTF,few,TRBD1,TRBJ1-2,TRBV12-3/TRBV12-4
TGCGCCAGCAGCCTGGGCGCCGGCCAACTGGGTGTAGATACGCAGTATTTT,CASSLGAGQLGVDTQYF,.,.,TRBJ2-3,TRBV5-1
TGTGCCAGCAGCGACGGCCGGCACAATGAGCAGTTCTTC,CASSDGRHNEQFF,many,.,TRBJ2-1,TRBV9
TGCACCGCCTCCGGGGGGAGTAGAGACGAGCAGTACTTC,CTASGGSRDEQYF,.,TRBD2,TRBJ2-7,TRBV29-1
TGTGCCAGCAGTCCTCTAGCCACGGGGGTCACTGAAGCTTTCTTT,CASSPLATGVTEAFF,.,.,TRBJ1-1,TRBV27
TGTGCCACCAGTGATACCTACATTTGCGTGGACAGTCAAGAGACCCAGTACTTC,CATSDTYICVDSQETQYF,.,.,TRBJ2-5,TRBV24-1
TGTGCCAGCAGTGAAGCCGCCCCGGTGGCGTCTGAGACCCAGTTCTTC,CASSEAAPVASETQFF,.,.,TRBJ2-1,TRBV2
TGTGCCAGCAGCCAAGAAGTACAGCCCTATGGCTACACCTTC,CASSQEVQPYGYTF,few,.,TRBJ1-2,TRBV3-1
TGCGCCAGCAGCTTGGCCGCAGCGGGTTCCTACAATGAGCAGTTCTTC,CASSLAAAGSYNEQFF,few,.,TRBJ2-1,TRBV5-1
TGCAGTGCGGTTTATAGCAATCAGCCCCAGCATTTT,CSAVYSNQPQHF,once,.,TRBJ1-5,TRBV20-1
TGTGCCAGCAGCTCCCGAGGGGCACGGTGGTCGGCGGGCGAAGCTTTCTTT,CASSSRGARWSAGEAFF,few,.,TRBJ1-1,TRBV7-2
TGCGCCAGCAGTGATGACAGGGATGACTATGGCTACACCTTC,CASSDDRDDYGYTF,few,TRBD1,TRBJ1-2,TRBV10-2
TGCGCCAGCAGCCAAGATTCTAGGCGCGGGGGGACCTACGAGCAGTACTTC,CASSQDSRRGGTYEQYF,.,TRBD2,TRBJ2-7,TRBV4-1
TGTGCCAGCAGCACCGAGCGGGAGAGCTACAATGAGCAGTTCTTC,CASSTERESYNEQFF,few,TRBD2,TRBJ2-1,TRBV7-9
TGTGCCAGCAGCTTGACAGGGGATGGTGAGCAGTTCTTC,CASSLTGDGEQFF,.,TRBD1,TRBJ2-1,TRBV7-8
TGTGCCAGCAATCGGGGGGGTGAAGCTTTCTTT,CASNRGGEAFF,.,.,TRBJ1-1,TRBV6-1
TGTGCCAGCAGTTTAGTCCGTTTAACAGGGGAGGACCGCCAAGAGACCCAGTACTTC,CASSLVRLTGEDRQETQYF,.,.,TRBJ2-5,TRBV12-3/TRBV12-4
TGCAGCGTAACAGGGCCTAGCAATCAGCCCCAGCATTTT,CSVTGPSNQPQHF,few,.,TRBJ1-5,TRBV20-1
TGTGCCAGCAGCTTAGTCTCGGGGGGGGCCTATGAGCAGTTCTTC,CASSLVSGGAYEQFF,.,TRBD2,TRBJ2-1,TRBV7-3
TGTGCCAGCAGAGCAGGACTAGCGGCAGATGAGCAGTTCTTC,CASRAGLAADEQFF,.,TRBD2,TRBJ2-1,TRBV2
TGCAGTGCAGGGGACACGGCCTACGAGCAGTACTTC,CSAGDTAYEQYF,.,.,TRBJ2-7,TRBV20-1
TGTGCCAGCAGCAACGTCTCCTACAATGAGCAGTTCTTC,CASSNVSYNEQFF,many,.,TRBJ2-1,TRBV21-1
TGCGCCAGCAGCTTTGCTTCCTCTGGAAACACCATATATTTT,CASSFASSGNTIYF,.,.,TRBJ1-3,TRBV5-1
TGCGCCAGCAGCCAAGCTCGGTGGGAATCCTCCTATGGCTACACCTTC,CASSQARWESSYGYTF,.,.,TRBJ1-2,TRBV4-1
TGTGCCAGCAGCCGGACTAGCGGGAGGGCGACAGATACGCAGTATTTT,CASSRTSGRATDTQYF,.,TRBD2,TRBJ2-3,TRBV7-9
TGTGCCAGCGCCCCGACCCTGCAAGAGACCCAGTACTTC,CASAPTLQETQYF,once,.,TRBJ2-5,TRBV18
TGTGCCAGCAGCTACCATGTCCCCCGAGGTAGTGGCGCTGAAGCTTTCTTT,CASSYHVPRGSGAEAFF,.,.,TRBJ1-1,TRBV3-1
TGCGCCAGCAGCTATACGGGAGAGAGGACAGATACGCAGTATTTT,CASSYTGERTDTQYF,.,.,TRBJ2-3,TRBV5-1
TGCAGCGTCCTACAGGGGGCCTACGAGCAGTACTTC,CSVLQGAYEQYF,many,TRBD1,TRBJ2-7,TRBV29-1
TGCAGTGCTATCCGACAGGACTATGGCTACACCTTC,CSAIRQDYGYTF,few,.,TRBJ1-2,TRBV20-1
TGTGCCAGCAGCCAAGATGGGGATAGGATGCAGTTCTTC,CASSQDGDRMQFF,.,.,TRBJ2-1,TRBV4-2